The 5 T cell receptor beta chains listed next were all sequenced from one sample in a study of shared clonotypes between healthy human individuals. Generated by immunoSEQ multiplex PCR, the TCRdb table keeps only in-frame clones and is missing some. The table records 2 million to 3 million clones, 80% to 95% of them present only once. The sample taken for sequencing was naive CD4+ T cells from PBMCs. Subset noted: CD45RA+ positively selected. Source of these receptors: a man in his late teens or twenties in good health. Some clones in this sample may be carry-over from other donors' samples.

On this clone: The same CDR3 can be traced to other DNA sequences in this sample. The CDR3 loop is CASSLLAVANTGELFF. For the CDR3, the DNA is TGTGCCAGCAGCCTCCTAGCGGTCGCGAACACCGGGGAGCTGTTTTTT. The chain carries TRBV7-3 and TRBJ2-2, with 7 nucleotides matching TRBD2. J lost 0 bases, V lost 5 bases, and 6 bases had no gene match. The CDR3 extends over 16 amino acids. Germline V lookup: CDR1 SGHTA, CDR2 FQGTGA. Full variable domain (rest looked up from reference TRBV7-3 and TRBJ2-2): GAGVSQTPSNKVTEKGKYVELRCDPISGHTALYWYRQSLGQGPEFLIYFQGTGAADDSGLPNDRFFAVRPEGSVSTLKIQRTERGDSAVYLCASSLLAVANTGELFFGEGSRLTVL.

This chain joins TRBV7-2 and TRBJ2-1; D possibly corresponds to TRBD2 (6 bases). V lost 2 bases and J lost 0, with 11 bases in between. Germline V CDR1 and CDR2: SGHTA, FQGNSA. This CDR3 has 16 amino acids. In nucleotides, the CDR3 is TGTGCCAGCAGCTTAATGGGCGGGAACTCCTACAATGAGCAGTTCTTC. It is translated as CASSLMGGNSYNEQFF.

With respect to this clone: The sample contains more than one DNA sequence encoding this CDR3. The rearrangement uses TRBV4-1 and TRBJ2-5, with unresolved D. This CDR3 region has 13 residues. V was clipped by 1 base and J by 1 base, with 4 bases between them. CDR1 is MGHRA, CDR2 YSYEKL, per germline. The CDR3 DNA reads TGCGCCAGCAGCCAAGCAGTCCAAGAGACCCAGTACTTC. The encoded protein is CASSQAVQETQYF.

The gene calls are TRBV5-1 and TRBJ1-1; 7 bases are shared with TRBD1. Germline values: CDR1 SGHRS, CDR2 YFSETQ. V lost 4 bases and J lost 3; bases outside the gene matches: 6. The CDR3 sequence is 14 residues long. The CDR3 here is CASSQTGEDTEAFF. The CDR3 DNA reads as TGCGCCAGCAGCCAAACAGGGGAAGACACTGAAGCTTTCTTT.

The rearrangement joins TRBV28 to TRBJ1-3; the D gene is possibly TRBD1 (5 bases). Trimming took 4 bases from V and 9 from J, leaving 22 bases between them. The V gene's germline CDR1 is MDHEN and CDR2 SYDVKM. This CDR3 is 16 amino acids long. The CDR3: CASSSSRGGAEGTIYF. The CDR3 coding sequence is TGTGCCAGCAGTTCTAGTAGGGGCGGAGCCGAAGGCACCATATATTTT.